The 30 T cell receptor beta chains listed next were all sequenced from one sample in a study of T cell responses to AZD1222 COVID-19 vaccine. Here immunoSEQ multiplex PCR was the method, and the copy in TCRdb shows in-frame clones only, minus some. The table records around 96,000 clones, roughly 90% of them present only once. This specimen was peripheral blood, taken on day 0 of AZD1222 vaccination. The source is an adult in good health.

The CDR3 region is CATSRAVQETQYF. The CDR3 coding sequence is TGTGCCACCAGCAGAGCAGTCCAAGAGACCCAGTACTTC. The gene calls are TRBV15 and TRBJ2-5; D unclear. Per germline, CDR1 LNHNV and CDR2 YYDKDF (reference sequence). The CDR3 sequence is 13 residues long. V was shortened by 1 base and J by 1 base, with 4 bases between the two germline ends.

This clone has only one observation. The V call is TRBV27, the J call TRBJ1-1; TRBD1 matches 8 bases. After removal of 5 bases from V and 4 bases from J, the junction contained 9 bases not matched to a gene. Germline V gene sequence: CDR1 MNHEY, CDR2 SMNVEV (reference sequence). The CDR3 has 15 amino acids. This CDR3 is CASSLRDRGGTEAFF. In DNA form, the CDR3 reads TGTGCCAGCAGTCTACGAGACAGGGGAGGCACTGAAGCTTTCTTT.

The rearrangement links TRBV28 to TRBJ2-5; unclear D gene. The CDR3 has 13 residues. Per the germline V gene, CDR1 is MDHEN and CDR2 is SYDVKM. Trimming pared 4 bases from V and 2 bases from J, leaving 8 bases between. CDR3 sequence reads: CASSSPGQETQYF. CDR3 nucleotides: TGTGCCAGCAGTTCCCCGGGTCAAGAGACCCAGTACTTC.

This chain links TRBV6-5 with TRBJ1-3; D not certain. The germline V and J ends were trimmed by 9 bases and 0 bases, with 9 bases remaining between them. The V gene's germline CDR1 is MNHEY and CDR2 SVGAGI. The CDR3 sequence is 13 residues long. CDR3 nucleotide sequence: TGTGCCAGTCACAAACTCTCTGGAAACACCATATATTTT. Protein: CASHKLSGNTIYF.

This clone turned up a few times. The rearrangement uses TRBV7-9 and TRBJ2-7, with D tentatively TRBD1 (6 bases). CDR3 length: 14 amino acids. Germline values: CDR1 SEHNR, CDR2 FQNEAQ (reference sequence). The V end was cut by 4 bases, the J end by 2 bases, with 12 bases between. The CDR3 nucleotides are TGTGCCAGCAGCTCCGGGACACCACCCTACGAGCAGTACTTC. Its protein product is CASSSGTPPYEQYF. The entire variable domain, with the rest obtained from reference TRBV7-9 and TRBJ2-7, is as follows: DTGVSQNPRHKITKRGQNVTFRCDPISEHNRLYWYRQTLGQGPEFLTYFQNEAQLEKSRLLSDRFSAERPKGSFSTLEIQRTEQGDSAMYLCASSSGTPPYEQYFGPGTRLTVT.

This chain connects TRBV7-2 to TRBJ2-6; D perhaps matches TRBD1 (6 bases). The V gene lost 5 bases and the J gene lost 1 base, with 15 bases spanning the gap. CDR1 and CDR2 from the germline V gene are SGHTA and FQGNSA. The CDR3 is made up of 17 amino acids. The CDR3 here is CASSRTGFESGANVLTF. The CDR3 coding sequence is TGTGCCAGCAGCCGTACAGGGTTTGAGTCTGGGGCCAACGTCCTGACTTTC.

The chain employs TRBV5-1 and TRBJ1-2, with 12 bases lining up with TRBD1. The CDR3 spans 15 residues. The V gene's germline CDR1 is SGHRS and CDR2 YFSETQ. With V trimmed by 2 bases and J by 7 bases, 6 bases remained unmatched. CDR3 protein: CASSFPGTGGGGYTF. The CDR3 nucleotides read TGCGCCAGCAGCTTTCCCGGGACAGGGGGCGGTGGCTACACCTTC. Supplemented by reference TRBV5-1 and TRBJ1-2, the full variable domain reads KAGVTQTPRYLIKTRGQQVTLSCSPISGHRSVSWYQQTPGQGLQFLFEYFSETQRNKGNFPGRFSGRQFSNSRSEMNVSTLELGDSALYLCASSFPGTGGGGYTFGSGTRLTVV.

This rearrangement joins TRBV11-3 to TRBJ1-2; 7 bases agree with TRBD1. With V trimmed by 5 bases and J by 4 bases, 7 bases remained unmatched. The CDR3 length is 14 residues. Germline assignment: CDR1 SGHNT and CDR2 YENEEA. CDR3 sequence reads: CASSQGDTSYGYTF. The CDR3, as DNA: TGTGCCAGCAGCCAGGGGGACACTTCCTATGGCTACACCTTC.

The chain is built from TRBV10-1 and TRBJ1-1; unclear D gene. The CDR3 is 13 amino acids. Germline V gene data show CDR1 as WNHNN and CDR2 as SYGVQD (reference sequence). V lost 4 bases to trimming and J lost 5 bases, with 11 bases between them. The CDR3 coding sequence is TGCGCCAGCAGTGCTGGATCCCGGACTGAAGCTTTCTTT. Encoded protein: CASSAGSRTEAFF.

V gene TRBV23-1 combines with J gene TRBJ2-7; possible D gene TRBD1, 6 bases. TRBV23-1 belongs to the ORF category, with a function that is uncertain. The CDR3 has 13 residues. V lost 6 bases and J lost 2, with 11 bases in between. In DNA, the CDR3 is TGCGCCAGCAGAAGGGGGATGACCTACGAGCAGTACTTC. This sequence encodes CASRRGMTYEQYF.

The chain couples TRBV2 to TRBJ2-7; 7 nucleotides line up with TRBD1. Germline loops: CDR1 SNHLY, CDR2 FYNNEI. The CDR3 sequence is 13 residues long. The junction had 2 bases not matched to a gene; V was cut back by 3 bases and J by 3 bases. The CDR3 sequence: CASSDWTGYEQYF. The CDR3 coding sequence is TGTGCCAGCAGTGATTGGACAGGCTACGAGCAGTACTTC.

This rearrangement joins TRBV19 to TRBJ1-5; no clear D. Between the trimmed V and J ends, which lost 7 bases and 0 bases, there was a span of 13 bases. Germline V gene data show CDR1 as LNHDA and CDR2 as SQIVND (reference sequence). This CDR3 is built from 15 residues. CDR3 loop: CASIPRGYSNQPQHF. The DNA of the CDR3 is TGTGCCAGTATCCCGAGAGGATATAGCAATCAGCCCCAGCATTTT.

V is TRBV2 and J is TRBJ1-2, with TRBD1 matching over 10 bases. Germline lookup yields CDR1 SNHLY and CDR2 FYNNEI. The J segment lost 12 bases and the V segment lost 3 bases, leaving 10 bases of the junction unmatched. The CDR3 covers 14 residues. The DNA of the CDR3 is TGTGCCAGCAGTGAGAGGTTGACAGGGGGCTTGGACACCTTC. Translating gives CASSERLTGGLDTF.

V usage is TRBV6-5 and J usage is TRBJ1-5; D might be TRBD1 (6 bases). Trimming removed 6 bases at V and 9 bases at J, with 21 bases between. Germline lookup yields CDR1 MNHEY and CDR2 SVGAGI. The CDR3 has 15 amino acids. The CDR3 protein is CASSAGTISESPQHF. CDR3 nucleotides: TGTGCCAGCAGCGCCGGGACAATCTCCGAATCGCCCCAGCATTTT.

The chain carries TRBV19 and TRBJ1-1; a possible D gene is TRBD1 (6 bases). This CDR3 contains 16 residues. The germline V and J ends were trimmed by 2 bases and 1 base, with 14 bases remaining between them. Germline values: CDR1 LNHDA, CDR2 SQIVND (reference sequence). The CDR3 region is CASSIKGGGANTEAFF. The CDR3 DNA reads TGTGCCAGTAGTATAAAAGGAGGGGGGGCGAACACTGAAGCTTTCTTT.

A remark on this clone: This same CDR3 is encoded by further DNA sequences in the sample. The chain uses TRBV14 and TRBJ1-2; weak D call: TRBD1 (5 bases). The germline V and J ends were trimmed by 1 base and 6 bases, with 9 bases remaining between them. Germline CDR1 SGHDN, CDR2 FVKESK. This CDR3 comprises 13 residues. CDR3 DNA: TGTGCCAGCAGCCAAGCCCGACAGAATGGCTACACCTTC. The encoded protein is CASSQARQNGYTF.

The gene calls are TRBV12-3 or TRBV12-4 and TRBJ1-2; a possible D gene is TRBD1 (5 bases). V lost 6 bases and J lost 4, with 12 bases in between. The CDR3 totals 13 residues. CDR3 sequence reads: CASRPGAGYGYTF. The DNA for the CDR3 is TGTGCCAGCAGACCCGGGGCGGGCTATGGCTACACCTTC.

The chain employs TRBV6-1 and TRBJ1-6; D is undetermined. The CDR3 runs 13 residues. Trimming took 8 bases from V and 10 from J, leaving 15 bases between them. From germline, CDR1 is MNHNS and CDR2 SASEGT. The CDR3 coding sequence is TGTGCCAGCCACTTGGGAGGGAACTCACCCCTCCACTTT. Protein sequence: CASHLGGNSPLHF.

The V call is TRBV24-1, the J call TRBJ2-1, with 12 bases lining up with TRBD2. The V gene end was trimmed by 9 bases and the J gene end by 10 bases; junction bases not matched to a gene: 9. The CDR3 is 14 amino acids. In germline, CDR1 is KGHDR, CDR2 SFDVKD. The CDR3 sequence: CATSSGGATREQFF. In nucleotides, the CDR3 is TGTGCCACCTCTAGCGGGGGGGCTACAAGGGAGCAGTTCTTC.

The V gene is TRBV6-2 or TRBV6-3, the J gene TRBJ2-7; D is perhaps TRBD1 (6 bases). CDR1 is MNHEY and CDR2 is SVGEGT in the germline V gene. The V and J ends lost 5 bases and 4 bases respectively, with 9 bases between them. The CDR3 is made up of 12 amino acids. CDR3 bases: TGTGCCAGCAGTCAACAGGGATACGAGCAGTACTTC. Protein sequence: CASSQQGYEQYF.

The rearrangement joins TRBV18 to TRBJ2-5; D is ambiguous. This CDR3 has 13 residues. Germline V gene lookup returns CDR1 KGHSH and CDR2 LQKENI. V dropped 4 bases and J dropped 5 bases, with 11 bases sitting between them. The CDR3 sequence: CASSLVRSETQYF. CDR3 sequence (DNA): TGTGCCAGCTCACTGGTAAGGTCGGAGACCCAGTACTTC.

The chain has TRBV5-1 and TRBJ2-7, with D possibly matching TRBD1 (6 bases). The germline V gene encodes CDR1 SGHRS and CDR2 YFSETQ. This CDR3 comprises 15 residues. V was cut by 0 bases and J by 0 bases, with 10 bases left in between. The CDR3 reads CASSLGPGDSYEQYF. For the CDR3, the DNA is TGCGCCAGCAGCTTGGGTCCAGGGGACTCCTACGAGCAGTACTTC.

The genes are TRBV12-3 or TRBV12-4 and TRBJ1-1; D ambiguous. V lost 5 bases and J 8 bases, leaving 15 bases between the germline ends. There are 13 residues in the CDR3. This CDR3 is CASSRTDLGEAFF. The DNA of the CDR3 is TGTGCCAGCAGTCGGACCGACTTGGGCGAAGCTTTCTTT.

The chain has TRBV25-1 and TRBJ2-1; 9 bases line up with TRBD2. This CDR3 spans 14 amino acids. Germline values: CDR1 MGHDK, CDR2 SYGVNS. Trimming took 5 bases from V and 8 from J; bases not matched to a gene: 7. The CDR3 DNA reads TGTGCCAGCAGTCAGGCGGGGGGGCCCCATGAGCAGTTCTTC. Translated, it gives CASSQAGGPHEQFF.

This rearrangement joins TRBV6-5 to TRBJ1-2; TRBD1 is a possible D gene (6 bases). This CDR3 contains 16 residues. Per the germline V gene, CDR1 is MNHEY and CDR2 is SVGAGI. Trimming left V 4 bases short and J 2 bases short, with 17 bases between. The CDR3 protein is CASSSLGGLSNYGYTF. CDR3 nucleotides: TGTGCCAGCAGTTCCTTGGGGGGGCTCTCGAACTATGGCTACACCTTC.

V is TRBV19 and J is TRBJ1-5, with a weak D call TRBD1 (5 bases). The CDR3 spans 13 residues. The germline CDR1 and CDR2 sequences are LNHDA and SQIVND (reference sequence). The V gene lost 5 bases and the J gene lost 4 bases, with 9 bases spanning the gap. CDR3 region: CASSRGGNQPQHF. The CDR3 nucleotides read TGTGCCAGTAGTCGGGGCGGAAATCAGCCCCAGCATTTT.

The chain recombines TRBV10-3 with TRBJ1-2; TRBD1 aligns across 12 bases. The CDR3 loop spans 14 amino acids. Germline-derived CDR1 and CDR2 are ENHRY and SYGVKD. Trimming cost V 6 bases and J 3 bases; bases outside gene matches: 2. The CDR3 region has the DNA TGTGCCATCAGGGGGACAGGGGGCGACTATGGCTACACCTTC. Translating gives CAIRGTGGDYGYTF.

The chain joins TRBV7-9 to TRBJ2-5, with D possibly TRBD2 on 5 matching bases. Trimming took 5 bases from V and 4 from J, leaving 5 bases between them. Looked up from germline, CDR1 is SEHNR and CDR2 is FQNEAQ (reference sequence). CDR3 length: 11 residues. Here the CDR3 DNA reads TGTGCCAGCAGCCGGGGAGAGACCCAGTACTTC. It encodes CASSRGETQYF.

The chain joins TRBV29-1 to TRBJ2-3; 9 bases map to TRBD2. This CDR3 contains 17 residues. J gave up 3 bases and V 7 bases, and 17 bases lay outside the gene matches. CDR1 and CDR2 (germline): SQVTM, ANQGSEA. For the CDR3, the DNA is TGCAGCGCCGGTTTCGGAGGGTTTAGCGGGGGAACAGATACGCAGTATTTT. As protein: CSAGFGGFSGGTDTQYF.

The CDR3 DNA is TGTGCCAGCAGTTACTCATCCAGAGGACCTGAAGCTTTCTTT. Its translation: CASSYSSRGPEAFF. The gene calls are TRBV6-2 or TRBV6-3 and TRBJ1-1, with D hard to call. The CDR3 is 14 amino acids. The germline V gene has CDR1 MNHEY and CDR2 SVGEGT. The V end was cut by 0 bases, the J end by 6 bases, with 11 bases between.